This T cell receptor (beta chain) was captured by sequencing in a study of T cells in Graves' hyperthyroidism and ophthalmopathy. Reasons for excluding patients were uncontrolled infection, other autoimmune disease, pregnancy or lactation. The length of the CDR3 is 17 residues. V was pared by 0 bases and J by 5 bases, with 13 bases of the junction left unmatched. In germline, CDR1 is DFQATT, CDR2 SNEGSKA (reference sequence). This clonotype was picked up a small number of times. What it binds is unknown. RNA transcripts served as the template for amplifying TCR beta CDR3 regions. During a first-round RT-PCR of the TCR CDR3, the HTBI primer set was used. TCRdb itself ran the multiplex PCR reads through MiXCR, one entry per CDR3 protein. The repertoire includes about 400,000 distinct CDR3 sequences, about 15% of them detected once, and about 31% sits in the top ten. Overall study findings and caveats: It was a median around 6 months before onset that the model predicted ophthalmopathy. Most thyroid clonotypes that were expanded above 0.001 also turned up in blood. Separation of ophthalmopathy from stable hyperthyroidism was achieved by a 13 V-J model.

The specimen was blood. The sequence came from a woman in her twenties or thirties with Graves' hyperthyroidism. This chain joins TRBV20-1 and TRBJ2-7; TRBD2 matches 10 bases. The DNA for the CDR3 is TGCAGTGCTAGAGAATGGGCTAGCGGGAGTTATGAGGACGAGCAGTACTTC. Protein: CSAREWASGSYEDEQYF.